This T cell receptor beta chain was captured by sequencing in a study of CD8 T cells in ankylosing spondylitis. The study, taken as a whole, reports: Disease-linked clones reportedly showed significant enrichment in matched ankylosing spondylitis synovial fluid. Ankylosing spondylitis blood seemed to carry a telltale TCR beta motif made of roughly 8 highly homologous variants.

This clonotype occurred many times. The antigen remains unidentified. TCRdb independently ran MiXCR on the 5' RACE reads; one entry per CDR3 protein. There are over 600,000 distinct CDR3 sequences in the sample; under 20% occur only once, and 15% to 20% lies in the top ten. The source of this sequence is a male donor with ankylosing spondylitis. Sequencing used blood, either unsorted or a sorted T cell fraction (not recorded which).

The CDR3 DNA sequence: TGTGCCAGCAGCTCCCGACAGAAATGGAATGAGCAGTTCTTC. This gives the protein CASSSRQKWNEQFF. The rearrangement uses TRBV13 and TRBJ2-1, with a possible D match to TRBD1 (5 bases). V lost 4 bases and J 7 bases, leaving 14 bases between the germline ends. Per the germline V gene, CDR1 is PRHDT and CDR2 is FYEKMQ (reference sequence). The CDR3 sequence is 14 residues long.